This T cell receptor (beta chain) came from a study of T cell responses to AZD1222 COVID-19 vaccine. The assay was immunoSEQ multiplex PCR, and TCRdb's table has in-frame clones only and misses some. The sample has 130,000 to 150,000 clones, around 90% seen once. The specimen comprised peripheral blood, sampled on day 0 of MenACWY control vaccination. The TCR was taken from an adult in good health.

The CDR3 DNA sequence: TGTGCCAGCAGTCCTCGTGTGGTAGCGGGCCTAAGCTCCTACAATGAGCAGTTCTTC. Its translation: CASSPRVVAGLSSYNEQFF. The V call is TRBV27, the J call TRBJ2-1; 7 positions match TRBD2. CDR1 MNHEY and CDR2 SMNVEV come from the germline V gene (reference sequence). The junction had 16 bases not matched to a gene; V was cut back by 5 bases and J by 0 bases. The length of the CDR3 is 19 residues.